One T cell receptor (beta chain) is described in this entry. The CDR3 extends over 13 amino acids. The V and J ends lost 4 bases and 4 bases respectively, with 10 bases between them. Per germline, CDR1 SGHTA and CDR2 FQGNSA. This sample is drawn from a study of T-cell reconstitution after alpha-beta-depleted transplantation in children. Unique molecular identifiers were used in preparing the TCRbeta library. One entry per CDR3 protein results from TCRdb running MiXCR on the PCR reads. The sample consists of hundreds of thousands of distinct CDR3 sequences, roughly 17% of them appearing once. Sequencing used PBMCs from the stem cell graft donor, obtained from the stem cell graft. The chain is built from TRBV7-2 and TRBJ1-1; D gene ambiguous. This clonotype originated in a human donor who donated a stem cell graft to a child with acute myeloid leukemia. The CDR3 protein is CASSSSRSTEAFF. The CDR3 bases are TGTGCCAGCAGCTCAAGTCGTAGCACTGAAGCTTTCTTT.